This T cell receptor beta chain was recovered during a study of T-cell memory formation after mild COVID-19. TCRdb independently ran MiXCR on the 5' RACE reads; one entry per CDR3 protein. Of 350,000 or so distinct CDR3 sequences listed, 20% to 25% are singletons. V was clipped by 7 bases and J by 1 base, with 13 bases between them. Germline V lookup: CDR1 SQVTM, CDR2 ANQGSEA. This CDR3 contains 13 residues. Sequenced: PBMCs or a T cell subset sorted from them (not recorded which). V usage is TRBV29-1 and J usage is TRBJ1-1, with D uncertain. This clonotype was obtained from a man aged 18 to 30 who had mild COVID-19 (a few samples of this study predate the infection). Cell type and time point are not known. The chain's CDR3 is CSAGPQPNTEAFF. In DNA form, the CDR3 reads TGCAGCGCCGGCCCCCAGCCGAACACTGAAGCTTTCTTT. Using reference TRBV29-1 and TRBJ1-1 for the parts outside the CDR3, the full variable domain is SAVISQKPSRDICQRGTSLTIQCQVDSQVTMMFWYRQQPGQSLTLIATANQGSEATYESGFVIDKFPISRPNLTFSTLTVSNMSPEDSSIYLCSAGPQPNTEAFFGQGTRLTVV.